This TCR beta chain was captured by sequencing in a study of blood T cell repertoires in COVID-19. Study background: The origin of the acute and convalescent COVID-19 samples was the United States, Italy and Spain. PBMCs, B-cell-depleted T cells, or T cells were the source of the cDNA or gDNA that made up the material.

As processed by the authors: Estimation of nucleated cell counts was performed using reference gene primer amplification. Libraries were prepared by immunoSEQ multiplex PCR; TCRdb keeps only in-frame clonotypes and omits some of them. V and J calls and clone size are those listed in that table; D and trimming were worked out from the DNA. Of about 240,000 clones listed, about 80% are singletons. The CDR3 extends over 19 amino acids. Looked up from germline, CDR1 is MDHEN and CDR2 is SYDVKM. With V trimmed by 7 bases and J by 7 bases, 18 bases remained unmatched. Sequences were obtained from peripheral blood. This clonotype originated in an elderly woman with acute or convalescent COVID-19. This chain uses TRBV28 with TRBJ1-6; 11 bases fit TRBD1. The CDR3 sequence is CASTGPFPGQGDSNSPLHF. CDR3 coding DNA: TGTGCCAGCACCGGACCCTTCCCGGGACAGGGGGATTCGAATTCACCCCTCCACTTT.